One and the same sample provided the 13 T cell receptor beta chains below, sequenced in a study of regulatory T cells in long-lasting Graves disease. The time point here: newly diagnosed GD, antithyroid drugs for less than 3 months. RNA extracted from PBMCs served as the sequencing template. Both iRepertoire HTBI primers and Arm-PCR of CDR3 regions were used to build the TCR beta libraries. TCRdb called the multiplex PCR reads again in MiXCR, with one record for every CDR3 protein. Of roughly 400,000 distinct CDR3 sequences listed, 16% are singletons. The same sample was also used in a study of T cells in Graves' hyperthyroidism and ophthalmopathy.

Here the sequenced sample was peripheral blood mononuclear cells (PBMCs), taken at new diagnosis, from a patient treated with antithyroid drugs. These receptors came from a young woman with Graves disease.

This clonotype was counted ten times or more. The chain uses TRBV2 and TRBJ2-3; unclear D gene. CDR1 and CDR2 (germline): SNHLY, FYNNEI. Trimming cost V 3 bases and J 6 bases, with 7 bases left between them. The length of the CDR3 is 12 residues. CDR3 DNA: TGTGCCAGCAGTGAGAGGCTGGATACGCAGTATTTT. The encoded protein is CASSERLDTQYF.

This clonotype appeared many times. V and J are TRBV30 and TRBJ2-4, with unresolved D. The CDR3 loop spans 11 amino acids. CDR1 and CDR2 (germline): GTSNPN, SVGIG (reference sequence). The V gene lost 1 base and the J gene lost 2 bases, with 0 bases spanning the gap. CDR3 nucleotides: TGTGCCTGGAGTGCCAAAAACATTCAGTACTTC. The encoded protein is CAWSAKNIQYF.

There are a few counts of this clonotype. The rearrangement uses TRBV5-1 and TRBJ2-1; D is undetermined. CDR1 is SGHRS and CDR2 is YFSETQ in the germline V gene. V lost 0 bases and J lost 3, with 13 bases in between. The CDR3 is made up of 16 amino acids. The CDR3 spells CASSLEGPNYYNEQFF. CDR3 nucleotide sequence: TGCGCCAGCAGCTTGGAGGGTCCTAACTACTACAATGAGCAGTTCTTC.

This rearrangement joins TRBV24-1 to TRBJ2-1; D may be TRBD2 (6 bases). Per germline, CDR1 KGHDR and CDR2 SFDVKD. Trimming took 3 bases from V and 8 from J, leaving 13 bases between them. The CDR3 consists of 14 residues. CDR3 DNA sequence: TGTGCCACCAGTGATCCCGGGGGAATCTATGAGCAGTTCTTC. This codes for CATSDPGGIYEQFF.

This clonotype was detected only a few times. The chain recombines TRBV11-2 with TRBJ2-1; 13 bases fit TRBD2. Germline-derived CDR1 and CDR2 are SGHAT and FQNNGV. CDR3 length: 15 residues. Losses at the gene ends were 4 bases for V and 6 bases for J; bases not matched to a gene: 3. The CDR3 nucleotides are TGTGCCAGCAGCTCGTGGACTAGCGGGAGCAATGAGCAGTTCTTC. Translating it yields CASSSWTSGSNEQFF.

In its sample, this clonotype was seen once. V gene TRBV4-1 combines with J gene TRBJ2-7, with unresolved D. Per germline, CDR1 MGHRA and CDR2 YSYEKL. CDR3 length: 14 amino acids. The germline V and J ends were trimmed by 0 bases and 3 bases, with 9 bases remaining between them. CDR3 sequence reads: CASSQDLGFYEQYF. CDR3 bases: TGCGCCAGCAGCCAAGATCTGGGGTTCTACGAGCAGTACTTC.

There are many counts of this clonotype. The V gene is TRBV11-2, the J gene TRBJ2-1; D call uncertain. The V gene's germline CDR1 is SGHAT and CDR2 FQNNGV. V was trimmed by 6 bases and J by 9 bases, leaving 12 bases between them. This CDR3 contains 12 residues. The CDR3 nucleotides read TGTGCCAGCAGGGGTCCCGCGGTTGAGCAGTTCTTC. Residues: CASRGPAVEQFF.

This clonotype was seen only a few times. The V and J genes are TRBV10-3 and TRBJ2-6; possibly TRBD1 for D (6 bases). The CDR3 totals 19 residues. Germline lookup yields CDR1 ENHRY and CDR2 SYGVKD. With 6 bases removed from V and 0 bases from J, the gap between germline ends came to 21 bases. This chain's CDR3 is CAISGLEPGASSGANVLTF. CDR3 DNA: TGTGCCATCAGCGGTTTGGAGCCAGGGGCCAGCTCTGGGGCCAACGTCCTGACTTTC.

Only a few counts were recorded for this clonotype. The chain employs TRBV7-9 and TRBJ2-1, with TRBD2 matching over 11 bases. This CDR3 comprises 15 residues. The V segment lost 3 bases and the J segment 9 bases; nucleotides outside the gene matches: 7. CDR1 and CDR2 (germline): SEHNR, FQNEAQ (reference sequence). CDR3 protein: CASSLGLAARGEQFF. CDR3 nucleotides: TGTGCCAGCAGCTTGGGACTAGCGGCGAGAGGTGAGCAGTTCTTC.

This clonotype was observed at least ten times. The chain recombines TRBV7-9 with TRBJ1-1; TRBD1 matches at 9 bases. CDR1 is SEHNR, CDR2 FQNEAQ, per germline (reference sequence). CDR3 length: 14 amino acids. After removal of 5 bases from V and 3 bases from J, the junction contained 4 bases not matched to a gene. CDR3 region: CASSPTGGYTEAFF. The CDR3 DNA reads TGTGCCAGCAGCCCGACAGGGGGGTACACTGAAGCTTTCTTT.

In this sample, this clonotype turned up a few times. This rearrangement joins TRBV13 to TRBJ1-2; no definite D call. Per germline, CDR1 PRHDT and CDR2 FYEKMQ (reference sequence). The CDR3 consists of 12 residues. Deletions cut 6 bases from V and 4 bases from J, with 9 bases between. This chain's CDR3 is CASSMDFYGYTF. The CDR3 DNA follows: TGTGCCAGCAGTATGGACTTCTATGGCTACACCTTC.

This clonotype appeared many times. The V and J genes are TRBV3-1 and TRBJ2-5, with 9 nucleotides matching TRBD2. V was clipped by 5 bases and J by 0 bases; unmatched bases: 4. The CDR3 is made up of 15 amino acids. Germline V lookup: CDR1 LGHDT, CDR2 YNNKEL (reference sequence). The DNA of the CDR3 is TGTGCCAGCAGCGATAGCGGGGGCTACCAAGAGACCCAGTACTTC. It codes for CASSDSGGYQETQYF.

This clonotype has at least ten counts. In nucleotides, the CDR3 is TGTGCCAGCTCACCACCTCGGTCTTCTACGTACAATGAGCAGTTCTTC. Translating it yields CASSPPRSSTYNEQFF. The rearrangement joins TRBV18 to TRBJ2-1, with no clear D. Germline V gene sequence: CDR1 KGHSH, CDR2 LQKENI. Trimming shortened V by 0 bases and J by 4 bases, and 13 bases separated the two germline ends. This CDR3 spans 16 amino acids.